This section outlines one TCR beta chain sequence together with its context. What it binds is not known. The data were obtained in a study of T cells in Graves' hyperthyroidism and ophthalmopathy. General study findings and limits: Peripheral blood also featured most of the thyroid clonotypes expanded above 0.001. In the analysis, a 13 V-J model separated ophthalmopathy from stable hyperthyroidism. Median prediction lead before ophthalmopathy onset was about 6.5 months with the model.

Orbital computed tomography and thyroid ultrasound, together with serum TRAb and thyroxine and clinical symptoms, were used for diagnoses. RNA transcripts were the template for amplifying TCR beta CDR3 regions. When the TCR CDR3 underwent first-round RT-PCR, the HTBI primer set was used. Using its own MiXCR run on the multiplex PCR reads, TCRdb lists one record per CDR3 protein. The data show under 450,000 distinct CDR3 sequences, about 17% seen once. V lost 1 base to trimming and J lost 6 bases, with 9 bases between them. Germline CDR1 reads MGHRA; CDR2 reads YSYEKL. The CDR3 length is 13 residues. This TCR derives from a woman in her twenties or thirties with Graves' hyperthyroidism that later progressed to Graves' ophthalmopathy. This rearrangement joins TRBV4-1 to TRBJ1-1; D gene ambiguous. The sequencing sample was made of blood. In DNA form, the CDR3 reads TGCGCCAGCAGCCAAGTTATGGTTTCTGAAGCTTTCTTT. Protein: CASSQVMVSEAFF.